Below are 11 T cell receptor beta chains sequenced from a single sample in a study of control samples from healthy donors and cancer patients. Clones were sequenced by immunoSEQ multiplex PCR, and TCRdb holds only the in-frame ones, with some missing. Counted here are some 130,000 clones, roughly 94% occurring once; the ten biggest clones make up less than 4.5%. The sequenced material came from blood. The source is a man younger than 45 in good health.

The chain combines TRBV6-2 or TRBV6-3 with TRBJ1-1; D gene unclear. The V end was cut by 6 bases, the J end by 4 bases, with 12 bases between. Germline V gene data show CDR1 as MNHEY and CDR2 as SVGEGT. The CDR3 sequence is 13 residues long. CDR3 DNA sequence: TGTGCCAGCAGCCCCCGTTGGCCCACTGAAGCTTTCTTT. The encoded protein is CASSPRWPTEAFF.

This rearrangement joins TRBV4-1 to TRBJ1-4; D not resolved. CDR1 and CDR2 (germline): MGHRA, YSYEKL. With 1 base removed from V and 0 bases from J, the gap between germline ends came to 9 bases. This CDR3 spans 16 amino acids. CDR3 loop: CASSQGGLATNEKLFF. CDR3 DNA: TGCGCCAGCAGCCAAGGCGGGTTAGCAACTAATGAAAAACTGTTTTTT.

This clone came up once. J is TRBJ1-5 and V is TRBV18; D remains unclear. The CDR3 extends over 14 amino acids. Germline CDR1 and CDR2: KGHSH and LQKENI. V lost 4 bases and J lost 0, with 7 bases in between. CDR3 sequence (DNA): TGTGCCAGCTCACTCGCAGTTAGCAATCAGCCCCAGCATTTT. Translation gives CASSLAVSNQPQHF.

The CDR3 here is CASSLDRSTKNIQYF. The CDR3 DNA sequence: TGTGCCAGCAGCTTGGACAGGTCGACCAAAAACATTCAGTACTTC. This chain uses TRBV5-4 with TRBJ2-4, with a weak D call TRBD1 (5 bases). CDR1 SGHNT and CDR2 YYREEE come from the germline V gene (reference sequence). V lost 0 bases, J lost 2 bases, and 9 bases lay in between. CDR3 length: 15 residues.

The chain uses TRBV16 and TRBJ1-2; possibly TRBD1 for D (5 bases). Deletions cut 2 bases from V and 8 bases from J, with 12 bases between. This CDR3 comprises 13 residues. Per the germline V gene, CDR1 is KGHSY and CDR2 is FQNENV. The CDR3 sequence: CASSQGGAGGYTF. CDR3 nucleotides: TGTGCCAGCAGCCAAGGAGGGGCCGGGGGCTACACCTTC.

The chain recombines TRBV7-2 with TRBJ1-1; 10 bases map to TRBD1. The CDR3 is made up of 16 amino acids. Germline V CDR1 and CDR2: SGHTA, FQGNSA. Germline trimming cut 1 base from V and 1 base from J; bases unmatched to any gene: 3. The CDR3 loop reads CASSLGQGAANTEAFF. DNA of the CDR3: TGTGCCAGCAGCTTAGGACAGGGGGCCGCGAACACTGAAGCTTTCTTT.

The chain combines TRBV3-1 (or the pseudogene TRBV3-2) with TRBJ2-1, with 8 bases lining up with TRBD1. Germline values: CDR1 LGHDT, CDR2 YNNKEL (reference sequence). V lost 4 bases, J lost 7 bases, and 15 bases stayed unmatched. CDR3 length: 17 residues. CDR3 nucleotides: TGTGCCAGCAGCCGAGTTCTATCCGGACAGGGTCGGAATGAGCAGTTCTTC. Amino acid sequence: CASSRVLSGQGRNEQFF.

The chain is built from TRBV13 and TRBJ1-1; D gene ambiguous. The CDR3 length is 14 residues. Germline CDR1 PRHDT, CDR2 FYEKMQ (reference sequence). Trimming stripped 5 bases from V and 0 bases from J, with 10 bases between. This chain's CDR3 is CASSPRVLNTEAFF. CDR3 sequence (DNA): TGTGCCAGCAGCCCACGGGTTTTGAACACTGAAGCTTTCTTT.

The V and J genes are TRBV7-2 and TRBJ2-3; 9 nucleotides agree with TRBD2. V shed 0 bases and J 1 base; nucleotides not matched to a gene: 5. From germline, CDR1 is SGHTA and CDR2 FQGNSA. This CDR3 has 17 amino acids. DNA of the CDR3: TGTGCCAGCAGCTTAGCGAATCCTAGCGGGGGCACAGATACGCAGTATTTT. The encoded protein is CASSLANPSGGTDTQYF.

Regarding this clone: The same CDR3 also results from other DNA sequences found in this sample. The chain combines TRBV19 with TRBJ2-7; 15 bases map to TRBD2. CDR3 length equals 15 residues. CDR1 LNHDA and CDR2 SQIVND come from the germline V gene (reference sequence). The V gene end was trimmed by 9 bases and the J gene end by 7 bases; junction bases not matched to a gene: 10. CDR3 sequence: CASSSGLAGGEEQYF. The DNA for the CDR3 is TGTGCCAGCAGCTCGGGACTAGCGGGGGGTGAAGAGCAGTACTTC. Full variable domain (outside the CDR3, taken from reference TRBV19 and TRBJ2-7): DGGITQSPKYLFRKEGQNVTLSCEQNLNHDAMYWYRQDPGQGLRLIYYSQIVNDFQKGDIAEGYSVSREKKESFPLTVTSAQKNPTAFYLCASSSGLAGGEEQYFGPGTRLTVT.

CDR3 region: CAWARDTEAFF. The CDR3 coding sequence is TGTGCCTGGGCCCGGGACACTGAAGCTTTCTTT. The chain employs TRBV30 and TRBJ1-1; D is uncertain. The CDR3 contains 11 residues. Germline V gene data show CDR1 as GTSNPN and CDR2 as SVGIG (reference sequence). Deletions cut 5 bases from V and 3 bases from J, with 7 bases between.